This record covers a single T cell receptor beta chain. Antigen specificity is unknown. The same CDR3 also results from other DNA sequences found in this sample. The source of the sample is a study of long-term antiretroviral therapy in people with HIV. Study-wide points: An increase in diversity followed ART, yet levels stayed below transplant donor controls. In HIV, the repertoires covered a tighter span of CDR3 lengths than in controls. The study collected blood between the mid-2000s and the late 2010s, possibly under older ART regimens.

CDR3 length: 15 residues. The germline V gene encodes CDR1 SGHAT and CDR2 FQDESV (reference sequence). Trimming took off 5 bases at V and 0 bases at J, with 13 bases between the two ends. Runs used v3.0 of the immunoSEQ assay and were done at survey level. This table comes from immunoSEQ multiplex PCR, and its TCRdb copy is limited to in-frame clones, with some not included. This table has 15,000 to 20,000 clones, 79% appearing once. The sequenced sample was unsorted PBMCs, obtained at the start of antiretroviral therapy. The rearrangement uses TRBV11-1 and TRBJ1-1; possible D gene TRBD1, 5 bases. This receptor was identified in a man aged 25-45 years with HIV. CDR3 in DNA: TGTGCCAGCAGCAAATCGGGGACCATGAACACTGAAGCTTTCTTT. Its protein is CASSKSGTMNTEAFF.